The rows below give T cell receptor beta chains drawn from one sample of a study of response to subunit inactivated influenza vaccine. TCRdb itself ran the RT-PCR reads through MiXCR, one entry per CDR3 protein. Counted here are roughly 190,000 distinct CDR3 sequences, under 15% occurring once; the ten biggest clones make up under 30%. Specimen: CD8+ T cells sorted from PBMCs, collected 4 to 6 days after vaccination. These receptor sequences come from a man aged 45 to 65 who received an inactivated influenza vaccine. CDR3s include the opening cysteine and the closing phenylalanine or tryptophan. The D gene is left open where the match is weak. Clone size is given for some rows only: seen once, a few or many times, or a class if the clone is expanded.

-	TRBV4-3	-	TRBJ2-1	CASSVTLSSYNEQFF	TGCGCCAGCAGTGTTACATTGAGCTCCTACAATGAGCAGTTCTTC
-	TRBV5-1	-	TRBJ1-5	CASSLGGGGQPQHF	TGCGCCAGCAGCTTGGGGGGGGGCGGGCAGCCCCAGCATTTT
-	TRBV29-1	many	TRBJ2-1	CSVTWGGSYNEQFF	TGCAGCGTGACTTGGGGAGGCTCCTACAATGAGCAGTTCTTC
TRBD2	TRBV7-8	few	TRBJ2-1	CASSPDWGGPSYNEQFF	TGTGCCAGCAGTCCGGATTGGGGGGGACCCTCGTACAATGAGCAGTTCTTC
-	TRBV10-3	-	TRBJ2-2	CAIKKFTGELFF	TGTGCCATCAAAAAGTTCACCGGGGAGCTGTTTTTT
-	TRBV5-6	few	TRBJ2-3	CASSLATGPTDTQYF	TGTGCCAGCAGCTTGGCTACAGGACCCACAGATACGCAGTATTTT
-	TRBV6-5	many	TRBJ1-1	CASSSNTEAFF	TGTGCCAGCAGCTCGAACACTGAAGCTTTCTTT
-	TRBV6-5	few	TRBJ2-2	CASSYSGGAINTGELFF	TGTGCCAGCAGTTACTCGGGGGGGGCAATAAACACCGGGGAGCTGTTTTTT
TRBD2	TRBV7-6	-	TRBJ2-1	CASSLSLAGGLWNNEQFF	TGTGCCAGCAGCTTGTCACTAGCGGGGGGGCTATGGAACAATGAGCAGTTCTTC
TRBD2	TRBV2	-	TRBJ2-1	CASSGLGAGAYNEQFF	TGTGCCAGCAGTGGCCTAGGGGCGGGGGCCTACAATGAGCAGTTCTTC
TRBD2	TRBV12-3/TRBV12-4	many	TRBJ2-1	CASIPTQREAGGAYNEQFF	TGTGCCAGCATCCCTACCCAGCGGGAGGCCGGCGGGGCCTACAATGAGCAGTTCTTC
-	TRBV4-3	few	TRBJ2-7	CASSQDGGASYEQYF	TGCGCCAGCAGCCAAGATGGAGGTGCCTCCTACGAGCAGTACTTC
TRBD1	TRBV12-3/TRBV12-4	few	TRBJ2-5	CASSMTGVQETQYF	TGTGCCAGCAGTATGACAGGGGTCCAAGAGACCCAGTACTTC
-	TRBV4-1	few	TRBJ1-2	CASSQDHLGTGGYTF	TGCGCCAGCAGCCAAGATCATCTCGGGACGGGTGGCTACACCTTC
-	TRBV7-8	few	TRBJ1-1	CASKEVFMNTEAFF	TGTGCCAGCAAAGAGGTTTTCATGAACACTGAAGCTTTCTTT
TRBD1	TRBV5-1	-	TRBJ2-1	CASSLRQGLPYNEQFF	TGCGCCAGCAGCTTAAGACAGGGTTTACCCTACAATGAGCAGTTCTTC
-	TRBV11-2	-	TRBJ2-6	CASSLFSGEYGANVLTF	TGTGCCAGCAGCTTATTCTCAGGGGAATATGGGGCCAACGTCCTGACTTTC
-	TRBV7-9	-	TRBJ2-1	CASSLDDWGSYNERFF	TGTGCCAGCAGCTTAGATGACTGGGGGTCCTACAATGAGCGGTTCTTC
-	TRBV6-5	few	TRBJ2-2	CASSSTTTNTGELFF	TGTGCCAGCAGTTCCACAACTACGAACACCGGGGAGCTGTTTTTT
-	TRBV20-1	-	TRBJ1-2	CSARDPQGRGYTF	TGCAGTGCTAGAGACCCCCAGGGTCGGGGCTACACCTTC
-	TRBV7-8	-	TRBJ2-7	CASSPRVLGYEQYF	TGTGCCAGCAGCCCGAGGGTTTTGGGATACGAGCAGTACTTC